These 14 T cell receptor beta chains came from one sample sequenced in a study of blood T cell repertoires in COVID-19. Libraries were prepared by immunoSEQ multiplex PCR; TCRdb keeps only in-frame clonotypes and omits some of them. Here the sample spans a few hundred thousand clones, around 89% being singletons. The sequencing sample was made of peripheral blood. These receptor sequences come from a woman aged 55-69 years with COVID-19, enrolled during active disease.

The chain carries TRBV19 and TRBJ1-5, with 8 bases that match TRBD1. This CDR3 contains 16 residues. Germline CDR1 and CDR2: LNHDA and SQIVND (reference sequence). Germline trimming cut 5 bases from V and 2 bases from J; bases unmatched to any gene: 8. CDR3 bases: TGTGCCAGTAGTCCCCGACAGGGGTTGGGCAATCAGCCCCAGCATTTT. This codes for CASSPRQGLGNQPQHF.

V gene TRBV5-1 combines with J gene TRBJ2-2; 8 nucleotides align to TRBD2. There are 18 residues in the CDR3. The germline gives CDR1 SGHRS, CDR2 YFSETQ. The V gene end was trimmed by 7 bases and the J gene end by 5 bases; junction bases not matched to a gene: 19. The CDR3 DNA reads TGCGCCAGCCGTCCCATGAGGAGCGGGGGATCAAAGACCGGGGAGCTGTTTTTT. Translated, it gives CASRPMRSGGSKTGELFF.

This clone appeared once. V and J are TRBV7-2 and TRBJ2-7, with 9 bases fitting TRBD1. In germline, CDR1 is SGHTA, CDR2 FQGNSA. After removal of 5 bases from V and 1 base from J, the junction contained 3 bases not matched to a gene. The CDR3 is 14 amino acids. CDR3 DNA: TGTGCCAGCAGCGCAGGACAGGGGTCCTACGAGCAGTACTTC. It codes for CASSAGQGSYEQYF.

The rearrangement joins TRBV6-2 or TRBV6-3 to TRBJ1-1; unclear D gene. V lost 3 bases and J 2 bases, leaving 16 bases between the germline ends. This CDR3 has 16 amino acids. Germline V gene data show CDR1 as MNHEY and CDR2 as SVGEGT. CDR3 DNA sequence: TGTGCCAGCAGTTATCCCCCCCACAGTTATAACACTGAAGCTTTCTTT. Amino acid sequence: CASSYPPHSYNTEAFF.

V and J are TRBV6-5 and TRBJ2-2, with D perhaps matching TRBD2 (5 bases). This CDR3 spans 13 amino acids. Germline V gene sequence: CDR1 MNHEY, CDR2 SVGAGI. V lost 7 bases to trimming and J lost 6 bases, with 12 bases between them. The chain's CDR3 is CASIVAGPGELFF. In DNA, the CDR3 is TGTGCCAGCATAGTGGCGGGCCCCGGGGAGCTGTTTTTT.

The rearrangement joins TRBV11-1 to TRBJ1-2; no clear D gene. V was pared by 0 bases and J by 3 bases, with 8 bases between. Germline V lookup: CDR1 SGHAT, CDR2 FQDESV (reference sequence). The CDR3 runs 14 residues. As DNA, the CDR3 is TGTGCCAGCAGCTTAGCAGAACGGTACTATGGCTACACCTTC. Translated: CASSLAERYYGYTF.

The CDR3 DNA reads as TGTGCCAGCCGAGGGGACAGCATGAACACTGAAGCTTTCTTT. The encoded protein is CASRGDSMNTEAFF. The chain links TRBV3-1 (or the pseudogene TRBV3-2) to TRBJ1-1; 7 bases match TRBD1. The V gene end was trimmed by 8 bases and the J gene end by 0 bases; junction bases not matched to a gene: 6. Germline values: CDR1 LGHDT, CDR2 YNNKEL (reference sequence). There are 14 residues in the CDR3.

V is TRBV2 and J is TRBJ1-2; the match to TRBD1 covers 7 bases. Germline V lookup: CDR1 SNHLY, CDR2 FYNNEI. CDR3 length equals 14 residues. Trimming took 4 bases from V and 2 from J; bases not matched to a gene: 4. The CDR3: CASSVKGGNYGYTF. CDR3 nucleotides: TGTGCCAGCAGTGTTAAAGGGGGCAACTATGGCTACACCTTC.

The chain carries TRBV6-1 and TRBJ1-1; a weak D match, TRBD1 (6 bases). V was shortened by 2 bases and J by 5 bases, with 18 bases between the two germline ends. This CDR3 is 16 amino acids long. Germline V CDR1 and CDR2: MNHNS, SASEGT. As DNA, the CDR3 is TGTGCCAGCAGTGAACAACATGGGAGGGGGTTGACTGAAGCTTTCTTT. Its translation: CASSEQHGRGLTEAFF.

The chain uses TRBV4-2 and TRBJ1-5, with D possibly being TRBD1 (5 bases). This CDR3 region has 16 residues. Trimming removed 0 bases from V and 7 bases from J, with 16 bases in between. Germline CDR1 reads LGHNA; CDR2 reads YNFKEQ. The CDR3 here is CASSQDRRGWGQPQHF. The DNA for the CDR3 is TGTGCCAGCAGCCAAGATCGACGGGGGTGGGGGCAGCCCCAGCATTTT.

The genes are TRBV19 and TRBJ1-5; tentative D call: TRBD1 (5 bases). CDR1 LNHDA and CDR2 SQIVND come from the germline V gene (reference sequence). This CDR3 has 15 amino acids. Trimming pared 1 base from V and 3 bases from J, leaving 10 bases between. The CDR3 bases are TGTGCCAGTAGTATAGTCGGACAATACAATCAGCCCCAGCATTTT. It encodes CASSIVGQYNQPQHF. Complete variable domain (other parts from reference TRBV19 and TRBJ1-5): DGGITQSPKYLFRKEGQNVTLSCEQNLNHDAMYWYRQDPGQGLRLIYYSQIVNDFQKGDIAEGYSVSREKKESFPLTVTSAQKNPTAFYLCASSIVGQYNQPQHFGDGTRLSIL.

The count of this clone is one. V gene TRBV7-2 combines with J gene TRBJ2-1; a weak D match, TRBD2 (7 bases). This CDR3 is 16 amino acids long. The V end was cut by 5 bases, the J end by 6 bases, with 20 bases between. CDR1 is SGHTA and CDR2 is FQGNSA in the germline V gene. DNA of the CDR3: TGTGCCAGCAGCGATAGGAGGGGGGGCCCCCCCAATGAGCAGTTCTTC. Translated, it gives CASSDRRGGPPNEQFF. The full variable domain, in which reference TRBV7-2 and TRBJ2-1 provide the parts outside the CDR3, is GAGVSQSPSNKVTEKGKDVELRCDPISGHTALYWYRQSLGQGLEFLIYFQGNSAPDKSGLPSDRFSAERTGGSVSTLTIQRTQQEDSAVYLCASSDRRGGPPNEQFFGPGTRLTVL.

CDR3 sequence: CASRTRTGSNEKLFF. The CDR3 bases are TGTGCCAGCCGTACTCGGACAGGAAGTAATGAAAAACTGTTTTTT. The rearrangement joins TRBV18 to TRBJ1-4, with 7 bases fitting TRBD1. The CDR3 is made up of 15 amino acids. The germline V gene has CDR1 KGHSH and CDR2 LQKENI. Losses at the gene ends were 8 bases for V and 4 bases for J; bases not matched to a gene: 10. Drawing the rest from reference TRBV18 and TRBJ1-4, the complete variable domain is NAGVMQNPRHLVRRRGQEARLRCSPMKGHSHVYWYRQLPEEGLKFMVYLQKENIIDESGMPKERFSAEFPKEGPSILRIQQVVRGDSAAYFCASRTRTGSNEKLFFGSGTQLSVL.

The J gene is TRBJ2-5, the V gene TRBV9, with 10 bases fitting TRBD2. From germline, CDR1 is SGDLS and CDR2 YYNGEE. CDR3 length: 17 residues. Trimming took 0 bases from V and 0 from J; bases not matched to a gene: 5. The CDR3 DNA is TGTGCCAGCAGCGTAGACGCTAGCGGGGGTTACCAAGAGACCCAGTACTTC. As protein: CASSVDASGGYQETQYF.